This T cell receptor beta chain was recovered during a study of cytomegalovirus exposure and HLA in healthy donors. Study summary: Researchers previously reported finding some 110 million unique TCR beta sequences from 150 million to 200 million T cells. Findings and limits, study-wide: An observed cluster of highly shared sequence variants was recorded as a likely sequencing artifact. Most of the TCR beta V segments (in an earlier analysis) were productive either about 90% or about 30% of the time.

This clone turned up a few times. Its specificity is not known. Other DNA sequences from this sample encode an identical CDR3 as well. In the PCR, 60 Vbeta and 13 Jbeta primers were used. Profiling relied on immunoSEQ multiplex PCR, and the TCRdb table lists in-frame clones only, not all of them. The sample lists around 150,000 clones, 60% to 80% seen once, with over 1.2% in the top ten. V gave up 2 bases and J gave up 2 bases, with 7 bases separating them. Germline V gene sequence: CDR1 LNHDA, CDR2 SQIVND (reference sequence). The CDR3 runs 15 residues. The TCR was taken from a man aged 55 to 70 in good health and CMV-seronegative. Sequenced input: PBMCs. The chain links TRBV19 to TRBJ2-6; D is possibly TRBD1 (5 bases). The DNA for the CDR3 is TGTGCCAGTAGTATACAGGGAACTGGGGCCAACGTCCTGACTTTC. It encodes CASSIQGTGANVLTF.